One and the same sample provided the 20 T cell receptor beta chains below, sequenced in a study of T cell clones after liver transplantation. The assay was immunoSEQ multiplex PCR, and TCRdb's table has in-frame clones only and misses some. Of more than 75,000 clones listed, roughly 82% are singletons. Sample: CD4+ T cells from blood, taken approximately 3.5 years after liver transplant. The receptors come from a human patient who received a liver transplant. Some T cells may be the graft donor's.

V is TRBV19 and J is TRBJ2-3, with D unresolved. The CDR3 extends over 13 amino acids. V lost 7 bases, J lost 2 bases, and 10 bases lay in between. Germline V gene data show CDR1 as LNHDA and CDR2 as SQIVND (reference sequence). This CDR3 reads CASKPGSTDTQYF. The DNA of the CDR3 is TGTGCCAGTAAGCCAGGCTCCACAGATACGCAGTATTTT.

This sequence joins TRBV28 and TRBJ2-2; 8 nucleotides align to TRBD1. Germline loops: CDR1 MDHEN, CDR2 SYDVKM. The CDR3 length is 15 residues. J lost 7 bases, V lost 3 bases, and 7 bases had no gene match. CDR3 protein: CASSFVVGQDGELFF. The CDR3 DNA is TGTGCCAGCAGTTTTGTGGTGGGACAGGACGGGGAGCTGTTTTTT.

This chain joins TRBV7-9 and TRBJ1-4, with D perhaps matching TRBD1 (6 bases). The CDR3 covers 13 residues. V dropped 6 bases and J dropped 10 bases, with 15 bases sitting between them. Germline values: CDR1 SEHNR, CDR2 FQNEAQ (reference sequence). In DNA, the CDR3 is TGTGCCAGCAGGCTTACACAGGGTGCAAAACTGTTTTTT. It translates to CASRLTQGAKLFF.

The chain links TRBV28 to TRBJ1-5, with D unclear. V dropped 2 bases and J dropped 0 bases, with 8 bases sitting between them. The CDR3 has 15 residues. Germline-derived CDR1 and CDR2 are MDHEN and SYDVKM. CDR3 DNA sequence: TGTGCCAGCAGTTTACTAGGTACTAGCAATCAGCCCCAGCATTTT. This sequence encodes CASSLLGTSNQPQHF. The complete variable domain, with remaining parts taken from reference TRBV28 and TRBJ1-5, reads DVKVTQSSRYLVKRTGEKVFLECVQDMDHENMFWYRQDPGLGLRLIYFSYDVKMKEKGDIPEGYSVSREKKERFSLILESASTNQTSMYLCASSLLGTSNQPQHFGDGTRLSIL.

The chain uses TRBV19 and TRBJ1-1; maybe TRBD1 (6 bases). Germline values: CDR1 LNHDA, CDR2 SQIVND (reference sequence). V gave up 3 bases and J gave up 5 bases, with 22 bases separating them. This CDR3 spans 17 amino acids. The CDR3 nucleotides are TGTGCCAGTAGTATTCGGAAGACGGGGGCAAAGGTGACTGAAGCTTTCTTT. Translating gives CASSIRKTGAKVTEAFF.

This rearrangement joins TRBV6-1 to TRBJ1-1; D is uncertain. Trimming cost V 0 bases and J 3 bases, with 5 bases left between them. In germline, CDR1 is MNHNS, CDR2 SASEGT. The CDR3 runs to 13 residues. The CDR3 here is CASSEARDTEAFF. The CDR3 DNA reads TGTGCCAGCAGTGAAGCGCGGGACACTGAAGCTTTCTTT.

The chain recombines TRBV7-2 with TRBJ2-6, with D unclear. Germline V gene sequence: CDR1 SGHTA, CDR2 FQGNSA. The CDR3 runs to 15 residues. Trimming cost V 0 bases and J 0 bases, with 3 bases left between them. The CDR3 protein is CASSLAVSGANVLTF. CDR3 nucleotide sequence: TGTGCCAGCAGCTTAGCGGTCTCTGGGGCCAACGTCCTGACTTTC.

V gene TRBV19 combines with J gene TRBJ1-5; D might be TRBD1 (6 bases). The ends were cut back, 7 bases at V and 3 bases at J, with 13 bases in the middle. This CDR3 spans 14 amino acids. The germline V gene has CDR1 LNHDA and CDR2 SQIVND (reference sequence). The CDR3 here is CASKGERLNQPQHF. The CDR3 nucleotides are TGTGCCAGTAAGGGGGAACGACTCAATCAGCCCCAGCATTTT.

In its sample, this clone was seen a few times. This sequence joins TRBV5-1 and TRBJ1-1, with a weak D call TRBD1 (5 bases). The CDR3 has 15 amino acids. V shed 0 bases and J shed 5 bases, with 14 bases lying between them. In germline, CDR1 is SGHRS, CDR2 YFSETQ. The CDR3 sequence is CASSLVVGRDTEAFF. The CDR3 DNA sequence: TGCGCCAGCAGCTTGGTGGTGGGCAGGGATACTGAAGCTTTCTTT.

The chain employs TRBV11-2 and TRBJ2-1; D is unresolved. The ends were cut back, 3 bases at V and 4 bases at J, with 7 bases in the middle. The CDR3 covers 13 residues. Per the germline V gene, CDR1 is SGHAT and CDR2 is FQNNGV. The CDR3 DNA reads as TGTGCCAGCAGCTTCGAGGTGTACAATGAGCAGTTCTTC. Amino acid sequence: CASSFEVYNEQFF.

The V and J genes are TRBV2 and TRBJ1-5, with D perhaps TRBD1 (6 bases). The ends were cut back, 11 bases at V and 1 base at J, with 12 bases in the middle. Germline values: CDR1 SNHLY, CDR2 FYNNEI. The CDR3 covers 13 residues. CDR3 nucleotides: TGTGCCGGGGGGAGGGGGAGCAATCAGCCCCAGCATTTT. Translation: CAGGRGSNQPQHF.

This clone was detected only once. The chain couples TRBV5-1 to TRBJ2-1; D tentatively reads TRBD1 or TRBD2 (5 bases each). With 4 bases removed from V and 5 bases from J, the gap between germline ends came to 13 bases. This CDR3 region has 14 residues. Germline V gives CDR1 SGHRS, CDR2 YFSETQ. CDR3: CASSDTGANNEQFF. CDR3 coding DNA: TGCGCCAGCAGCGATACCGGGGCCAACAATGAGCAGTTCTTC.

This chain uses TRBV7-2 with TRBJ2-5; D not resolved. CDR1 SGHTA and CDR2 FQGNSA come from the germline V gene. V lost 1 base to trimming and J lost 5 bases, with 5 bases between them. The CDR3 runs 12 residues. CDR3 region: CASSLGYETQYF. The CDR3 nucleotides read TGTGCCAGCAGCTTAGGTTACGAGACCCAGTACTTC.

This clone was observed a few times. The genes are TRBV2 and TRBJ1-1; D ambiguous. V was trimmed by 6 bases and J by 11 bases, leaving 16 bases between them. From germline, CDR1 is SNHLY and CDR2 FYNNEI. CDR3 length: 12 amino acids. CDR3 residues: CASRVGSTDAFF. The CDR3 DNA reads TGTGCCAGCAGGGTCGGAAGCACCGACGCTTTCTTT.

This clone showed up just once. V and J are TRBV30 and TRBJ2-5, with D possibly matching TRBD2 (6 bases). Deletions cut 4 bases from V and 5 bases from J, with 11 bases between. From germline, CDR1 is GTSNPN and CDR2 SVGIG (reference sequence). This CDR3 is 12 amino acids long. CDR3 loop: CAWTIGGETQYF. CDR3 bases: TGTGCCTGGACCATCGGAGGGGAGACCCAGTACTTC.

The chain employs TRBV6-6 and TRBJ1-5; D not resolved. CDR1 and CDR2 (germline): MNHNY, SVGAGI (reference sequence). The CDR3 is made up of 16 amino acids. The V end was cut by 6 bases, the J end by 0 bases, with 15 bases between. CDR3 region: CASRRTQEYSNQPQHF. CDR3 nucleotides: TGTGCCAGCAGGCGCACTCAGGAATATAGCAATCAGCCCCAGCATTTT.

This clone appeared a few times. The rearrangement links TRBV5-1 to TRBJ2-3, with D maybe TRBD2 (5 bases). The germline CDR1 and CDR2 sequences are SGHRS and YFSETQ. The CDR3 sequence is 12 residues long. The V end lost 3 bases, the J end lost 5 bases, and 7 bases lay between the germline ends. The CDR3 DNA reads TGCGCCAGCAGCTCCGGGATAGATACGCAGTATTTT. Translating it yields CASSSGIDTQYF.

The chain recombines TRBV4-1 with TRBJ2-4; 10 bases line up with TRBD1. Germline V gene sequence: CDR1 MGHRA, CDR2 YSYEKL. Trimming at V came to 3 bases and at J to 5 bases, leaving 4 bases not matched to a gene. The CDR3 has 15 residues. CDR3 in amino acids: CASSQGGTGENIQYF. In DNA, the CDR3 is TGCGCCAGCAGCCAGGGCGGGACAGGGGAAAACATTCAGTACTTC.

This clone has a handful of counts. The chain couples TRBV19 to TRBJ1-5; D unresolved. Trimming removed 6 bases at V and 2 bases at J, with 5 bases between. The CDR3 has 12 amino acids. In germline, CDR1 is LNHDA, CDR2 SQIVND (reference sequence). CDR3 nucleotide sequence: TGTGCCAGTAGCCCCCGCAATCAGCCCCAGCATTTT. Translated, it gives CASSPRNQPQHF.

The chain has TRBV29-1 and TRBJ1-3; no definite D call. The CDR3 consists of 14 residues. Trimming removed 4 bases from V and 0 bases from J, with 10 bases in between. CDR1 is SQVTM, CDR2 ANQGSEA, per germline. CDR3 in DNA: TGCAGCGTTGGACACACTGCCTCTGGAAACACCATATATTTT. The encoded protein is CSVGHTASGNTIYF.